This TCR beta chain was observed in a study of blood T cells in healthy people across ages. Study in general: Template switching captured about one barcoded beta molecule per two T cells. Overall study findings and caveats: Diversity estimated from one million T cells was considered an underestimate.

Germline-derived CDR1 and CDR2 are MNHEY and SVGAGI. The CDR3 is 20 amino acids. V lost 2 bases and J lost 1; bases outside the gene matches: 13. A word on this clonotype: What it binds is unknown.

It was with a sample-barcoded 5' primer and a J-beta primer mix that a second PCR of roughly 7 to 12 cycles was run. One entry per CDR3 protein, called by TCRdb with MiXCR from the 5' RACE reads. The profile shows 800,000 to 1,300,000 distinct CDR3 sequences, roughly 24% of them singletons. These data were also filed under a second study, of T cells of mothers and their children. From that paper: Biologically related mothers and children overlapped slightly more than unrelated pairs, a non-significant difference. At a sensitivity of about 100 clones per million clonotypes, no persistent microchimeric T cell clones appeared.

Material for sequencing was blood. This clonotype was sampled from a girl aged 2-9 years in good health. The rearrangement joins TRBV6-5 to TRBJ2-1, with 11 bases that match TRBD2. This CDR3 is CASSYTRTSGSRPSYNEQFF. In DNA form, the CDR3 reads TGTGCCAGCAGTTACACAAGGACTAGCGGGTCTAGGCCGTCCTACAATGAGCAGTTCTTC.